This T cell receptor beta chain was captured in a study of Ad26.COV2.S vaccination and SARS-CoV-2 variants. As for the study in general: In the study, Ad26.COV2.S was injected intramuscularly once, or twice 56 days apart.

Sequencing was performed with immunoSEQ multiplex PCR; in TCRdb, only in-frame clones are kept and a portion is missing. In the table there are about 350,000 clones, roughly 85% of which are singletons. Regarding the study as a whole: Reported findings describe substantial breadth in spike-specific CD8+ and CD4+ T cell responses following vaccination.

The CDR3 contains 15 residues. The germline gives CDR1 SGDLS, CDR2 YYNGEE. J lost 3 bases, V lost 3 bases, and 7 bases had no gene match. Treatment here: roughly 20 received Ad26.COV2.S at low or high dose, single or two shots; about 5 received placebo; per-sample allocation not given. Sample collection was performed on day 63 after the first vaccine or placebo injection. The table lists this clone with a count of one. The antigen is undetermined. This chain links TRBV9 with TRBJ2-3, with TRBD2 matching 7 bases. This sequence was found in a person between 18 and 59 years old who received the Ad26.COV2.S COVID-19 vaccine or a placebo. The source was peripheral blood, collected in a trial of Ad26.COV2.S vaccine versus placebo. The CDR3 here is CASSAGPGGTDTQYF. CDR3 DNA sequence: TGTGCCAGCAGCGCCGGGCCCGGGGGGACAGATACGCAGTATTTT.